A single sample gave rise to the 29 T cell receptor beta chains below, sequenced in a study of human T cells and chemical hapten exposure. A single record per CDR3 protein comes from TCRdb applying MiXCR to the RACE reads. The sample yields under 150,000 distinct CDR3 sequences, about 12% seen once. The sample's time point: patch test 1, 2 weeks after DPC sensitization. Described treatment: therapeutic diphenylcyclopropenone sensitization with weekly scalp DPC. The specimen was whole blood, collected in connection with sensitization to the hapten diphenylcyclopropenone (DPC). These receptor sequences come from a woman between 45 and 65 years old with alopecia areata. Some clones in this sample may be carry-over from other donors' samples.

The chain couples TRBV20-1 to TRBJ2-3; 7 nucleotides agree with TRBD1. The CDR3 runs 14 residues. Germline assignment: CDR1 DFQATT and CDR2 SNEGSKA (reference sequence). This CDR3 reads CRPHSGQGADTQYF. The CDR3 DNA is TGCAGGCCTCACTCCGGGCAGGGGGCAGATACGCAGTATTTT.

This clonotype appeared a few times. The chain joins TRBV13 to TRBJ1-3; 7 bases fit TRBD1. V dropped 4 bases and J dropped 6; count of bases not matched to a gene: 12. The CDR3 totals 16 residues. Germline CDR1 reads PRHDT; CDR2 reads FYEKMQ (reference sequence). Here the CDR3 DNA reads TGTGCCAGCAGCTCCGGGGACCGGGACAGCATAAACACCATATATTTT. Residues: CASSSGDRDSINTIYF.

This clonotype was detected only a few times. V gene TRBV27 combines with J gene TRBJ1-5; 8 nucleotides align to TRBD1. With V trimmed by 4 bases and J by 7 bases, 6 bases remained unmatched. The CDR3 is made up of 14 amino acids. Looked up from germline, CDR1 is MNHEY and CDR2 is SMNVEV (reference sequence). In DNA form, the CDR3 reads TGTGCCAGCAGTTCGAGACAGGGGTCGCAGCCCCAGCATTTT. Translated: CASSSRQGSQPQHF.

Many counts were recorded for this clonotype. The gene calls are TRBV7-6 and TRBJ2-1, with TRBD2 identical over 12 bases. The J segment lost 9 bases and the V segment lost 5 bases, leaving 14 bases of the junction unmatched. Germline-derived CDR1 and CDR2 are SGHVS and FNYEAQ. This CDR3 has 17 amino acids. The CDR3 region is CASSPSWLAGGPGEQFF. The CDR3 DNA is TGTGCCAGCAGCCCCAGCTGGCTAGCGGGAGGGCCGGGTGAGCAGTTCTTC.

Only a few counts were recorded for this clonotype. The chain combines TRBV28 with TRBJ1-4; TRBD1 matches 8 bases. This CDR3 is 16 amino acids long. Per germline, CDR1 MDHEN and CDR2 SYDVKM. J gave up 4 bases and V 5 bases, and 9 bases lay outside the gene matches. The CDR3 DNA is TGTGCCAGCAGTCCTTCTGAGACAGGGGATAATGAAAAACTGTTTTTT. It translates to CASSPSETGDNEKLFF.

This clonotype was counted at least ten times. The chain is built from TRBV5-5 and TRBJ2-5; the D call may be TRBD1 or TRBD2 (5 bases each). Deletions cut 1 base from V and 2 bases from J, with 21 bases between. The CDR3 spans 18 residues. Germline values: CDR1 SGHKS, CDR2 YYEKEE (reference sequence). Here the CDR3 DNA reads TGTGCCAGCAGCTTGACTCTTTGGGGACCGACACCGCAAGAGACCCAGTACTTC. It translates to CASSLTLWGPTPQETQYF.

This clonotype was recorded at least ten times. The chain has TRBV6-1 and TRBJ2-3; D uncertain. CDR1 and CDR2 from the germline V gene are MNHNS and SASEGT. Trimming left V 10 bases short and J 2 bases short, with 13 bases between. The CDR3 loop spans 13 amino acids. The CDR3 spells CATADGYTDTQYF. CDR3 bases: TGTGCCACCGCGGACGGATACACAGATACGCAGTATTTT.

This clonotype has at least ten counts. J is TRBJ2-3 and V is TRBV28; 7 positions agree with TRBD2. This CDR3 has 17 residues. Trimming took 4 bases from V and 0 from J; bases not matched to a gene: 10. The V gene's germline CDR1 is MDHEN and CDR2 SYDVKM. CDR3 in DNA: TGTGCCAGCAGTTCCCGCCGGTGGGGGGGGAGCACAGATACGCAGTATTTT. It encodes CASSSRRWGGSTDTQYF. Supplemented by reference TRBV28 and TRBJ2-3, the full variable domain reads DVKVTQSSRYLVKRTGEKVFLECVQDMDHENMFWYRQDPGLGLRLIYFSYDVKMKEKGDIPEGYSVSREKKERFSLILESASTNQTSMYLCASSSRRWGGSTDTQYFGPGTRLTVL.

V usage is TRBV5-1 and J usage is TRBJ1-4; 7 bases line up with TRBD1. Germline-derived CDR1 and CDR2 are SGHRS and YFSETQ. The ends lost 0 bases at V and 10 bases at J; junction bases unmatched: 6. The CDR3 runs 14 residues. The CDR3 DNA reads as TGCGCCAGCAGCTTGGAGGGGGCTTTAGGAAAACTGTTTTTT. Amino acids: CASSLEGALGKLFF.

Many counts were recorded for this clonotype. The chain joins TRBV7-4 to TRBJ2-4; D is perhaps TRBD2 (5 bases). Trimming removed 1 base at V and 6 bases at J, with 10 bases between. The CDR3 spans 14 residues. Per the germline V gene, CDR1 is SGHVT and CDR2 is SQSDAQ. Here the CDR3 DNA reads TGTGCCAGCAGCTTAGGCAGGCGGGTAAACATTCAGTACTTC. Its protein product is CASSLGRRVNIQYF.

The chain employs TRBV2 and TRBJ1-5; D is undetermined. The germline V and J ends were trimmed by 1 base and 0 bases, with 13 bases remaining between them. CDR1 and CDR2 (germline): SNHLY, FYNNEI. The length of the CDR3 is 17 residues. This CDR3 reads CASSEEAPGNSNQPQHF. DNA for the CDR3: TGTGCCAGCAGTGAAGAGGCCCCGGGGAATAGCAATCAGCCCCAGCATTTT.

This clonotype was recorded only once. This may come from a read error, since a much larger clone is one base off. The rearrangement joins TRBV29-1 to TRBJ2-7, with D perhaps matching TRBD1 or TRBD2 (5 bases each). Between the trimmed V and J ends, which lost 7 bases and 6 bases, there was a span of 10 bases. Germline CDR1 SQVTM, CDR2 ANQGSEA. The CDR3 runs 10 residues. CDR3 in DNA: TGCAGCGCCTGGGACGCCGAGCAGTACTTC. Translation gives CSAWDAEQYF.

This clonotype was seen at least ten times. This chain joins TRBV7-6 and TRBJ2-6, with 7 nucleotides matching TRBD1. The CDR3 spans 19 residues. The V and J ends lost 5 bases and 0 bases, in that order; junction bases with no gene match: 13. Germline CDR1 reads SGHVS; CDR2 reads FNYEAQ. CDR3 region: CASSLRTGDAFSGANVLTF. The CDR3 DNA follows: TGTGCCAGCAGCCTTAGGACAGGTGATGCTTTCTCTGGGGCCAACGTCCTGACTTTC.

The rearrangement uses TRBV10-2 and TRBJ2-5, with 10 bases matching TRBD2. Looked up from germline, CDR1 is WSHSY and CDR2 is SAAADI. V dropped 4 bases and J dropped 2; count of bases not matched to a gene: 10. The CDR3 is made up of 17 amino acids. The CDR3 nucleotides are TGCGCCAGCAGTGGGATAGCGGGGGGATGGGGGCAAGAGACCCAGTACTTC. This gives the protein CASSGIAGGWGQETQYF.

The chain has TRBV19 and TRBJ2-6, with TRBD2 as a possible D gene (5 bases). The germline CDR1 and CDR2 sequences are LNHDA and SQIVND (reference sequence). The V gene lost 3 bases and the J gene lost 4 bases, with 16 bases spanning the gap. The CDR3 runs to 17 residues. The CDR3 sequence is CASSMRFSSAGANVLTF. In DNA form, the CDR3 reads TGTGCCAGTAGTATGAGATTTAGTAGCGCCGGGGCCAACGTCCTGACTTTC. Looking up the rest from reference TRBV19 and TRBJ2-6 gives the full variable domain: DGGITQSPKYLFRKEGQNVTLSCEQNLNHDAMYWYRQDPGQGLRLIYYSQIVNDFQKGDIAEGYSVSREKKESFPLTVTSAQKNPTAFYLCASSMRFSSAGANVLTFGAGSRLTVL.

Many counts were recorded for this clonotype. The rearrangement links TRBV4-1 to TRBJ2-7; D remains unclear. The germline V and J ends were trimmed by 1 base and 0 bases, with 10 bases remaining between them. This CDR3 has 15 residues. CDR1 and CDR2 (germline): MGHRA, YSYEKL. DNA for the CDR3: TGCGCCAGCAGCCAAGCTCTGGCGCGCTCCTACGAGCAGTACTTC. The encoded protein is CASSQALARSYEQYF.

This clonotype was counted only a few times. V usage is TRBV12-3 or TRBV12-4 and J usage is TRBJ2-3; the D gene is possibly TRBD2 (5 bases). The CDR3 loop spans 17 amino acids. Trimming cost V 2 bases and J 0 bases, with 15 bases left between them. This chain's CDR3 is CASSLRARLSSTDTQYF. CDR3 sequence (DNA): TGTGCCAGCAGTTTACGAGCCAGACTATCTAGCACAGATACGCAGTATTTT.

This clonotype was observed many times. This chain links TRBV20-1 with TRBJ1-1; D may be TRBD1 (5 bases). This CDR3 spans 12 amino acids. The germline CDR1 and CDR2 sequences are DFQATT and SNEGSKA (reference sequence). V gave up 6 bases and J gave up 1 base, with 9 bases separating them. CDR3 sequence (DNA): TGCAGTGCCTTGCAGGGGAACACTGAAGCTTTCTTT. Amino acid sequence: CSALQGNTEAFF.

A few counts support this clonotype. This chain uses TRBV7-2 with TRBJ2-7; 7 bases are shared with TRBD1. After removal of 5 bases from V and 3 bases from J, the junction contained 10 bases not matched to a gene. CDR3 size: 15 residues. Germline CDR1 SGHTA, CDR2 FQGNSA. The CDR3 sequence: CASSLGGQTYYEQYF. The CDR3 nucleotides read TGTGCCAGCAGCCTAGGGGGACAGACTTACTACGAGCAGTACTTC.

A remark on this clonotype: A much larger clonotype is one base distant, so this may be a read error. The V gene is TRBV29-1, the J gene TRBJ2-1, with a tentative D call TRBD2 (7 bases). The V gene's germline CDR1 is SQVTM and CDR2 ANQGSEA. The CDR3 loop spans 13 amino acids. CDR3 in amino acids: CCVLPGGHNEQFF. The CDR3 coding sequence is TGCTGCGTTTTACCCGGGGGGCACAATGAGCAGTTCTTC.

The chain couples TRBV5-1 to TRBJ1-3; D remains unclear. This CDR3 is 16 amino acids long. Germline CDR1 is SGHRS and CDR2 is YFSETQ. V was trimmed by 4 bases and J by 1 base, leaving 15 bases between them. The DNA for the CDR3 is TGCGCCAGCAGCCCCAGTGAGCGGCCATCTGGAAACACCATATATTTT. This codes for CASSPSERPSGNTIYF.

This clonotype was found many times. The chain employs TRBV5-3 and TRBJ1-2; TRBD1 might be the D (5 bases). TRBV5-3 is identified as an open reading frame with a role that is uncertain. Trimming pared 4 bases from V and 10 bases from J, leaving 17 bases between. The CDR3 sequence is 13 residues long. Here the CDR3 reads CARSQFGGGDYTF. DNA for the CDR3: TGTGCCAGAAGCCAATTTGGAGGAGGGGACTACACCTTC.

The chain employs TRBV20-1 and TRBJ2-2; 8 positions match TRBD2. V trimming: 0 bases; J trimming: 5 bases; junction bases outside the gene matches: 5. This CDR3 is 15 amino acids long. Germline CDR1 and CDR2: DFQATT and SNEGSKA (reference sequence). The CDR3 region has the DNA TGCAGTGCTAGAGATCGGACTAGCAGGACCGGGGAGCTGTTTTTT. Its translation: CSARDRTSRTGELFF.

The chain carries TRBV12-3 or TRBV12-4 and TRBJ2-3, with D possibly being TRBD1 or TRBD2 (5 bases each). This CDR3 comprises 15 residues. With 2 bases removed from V and 2 bases from J, the gap between germline ends came to 11 bases. CDR3 loop: CASSLMGPATDTQYF. CDR3 nucleotide sequence: TGTGCCAGCAGTTTAATGGGACCCGCCACAGATACGCAGTATTTT.

This clonotype came up a few times. The chain couples TRBV9 to TRBJ2-1; D is unresolved. This CDR3 has 13 amino acids. Germline V gene lookup returns CDR1 SGDLS and CDR2 YYNGEE. V was shortened by 7 bases and J by 9 bases, with 17 bases between the two germline ends. This CDR3 reads CASQKAVMGEQFF. In DNA form, the CDR3 reads TGTGCCAGCCAAAAAGCCGTCATGGGTGAGCAGTTCTTC.

In its sample, this clonotype was seen a few times. The chain combines TRBV10-3 with TRBJ1-5, with TRBD1 identical over 10 bases. The CDR3 runs 15 residues. CDR1 is ENHRY, CDR2 SYGVKD, per germline. The trim removed 5 bases at V and 4 bases at J, leaving 5 bases unmatched. CDR3 amino acids: CAISPGQGSNQPQHF. The CDR3 coding sequence is TGTGCCATCAGTCCGGGACAGGGGTCAAATCAGCCCCAGCATTTT.

This sequence joins TRBV19 and TRBJ1-2; 7 bases agree with TRBD1. J was trimmed by 2 bases and V by 8 bases; bases with no gene match: 20. Germline loops: CDR1 LNHDA, CDR2 SQIVND (reference sequence). CDR3 length equals 18 residues. The CDR3 loop reads CASQFEPGQFLGNYGYTF. CDR3 coding DNA: TGTGCCAGTCAATTCGAACCGGGACAGTTCCTCGGAAACTATGGCTACACCTTC.

The genes are TRBV7-9 and TRBJ1-1; D possibly corresponds to TRBD1 (6 bases). Germline loops: CDR1 SEHNR, CDR2 FQNEAQ (reference sequence). CDR3 size: 14 residues. Trimming left V 0 bases short and J 2 bases short, with 7 bases between. Written as DNA, the CDR3 is TGTGCCAGCAGCTTAGCGGGGGCAAACACTGAAGCTTTCTTT. Amino acids: CASSLAGANTEAFF.

This clonotype was observed at least ten times. The chain uses TRBV9 and TRBJ2-7; possibly TRBD1 for D (6 bases). CDR1 is SGDLS, CDR2 YYNGEE, per germline. The CDR3 is 15 amino acids. The V gene lost 2 bases and the J gene lost 5 bases, with 17 bases spanning the gap. The DNA of the CDR3 is TGTGCCAGCAGCGTTGCGCAGGGGTATTACGACGAGCAGTACTTC. It specifies CASSVAQGYYDEQYF.